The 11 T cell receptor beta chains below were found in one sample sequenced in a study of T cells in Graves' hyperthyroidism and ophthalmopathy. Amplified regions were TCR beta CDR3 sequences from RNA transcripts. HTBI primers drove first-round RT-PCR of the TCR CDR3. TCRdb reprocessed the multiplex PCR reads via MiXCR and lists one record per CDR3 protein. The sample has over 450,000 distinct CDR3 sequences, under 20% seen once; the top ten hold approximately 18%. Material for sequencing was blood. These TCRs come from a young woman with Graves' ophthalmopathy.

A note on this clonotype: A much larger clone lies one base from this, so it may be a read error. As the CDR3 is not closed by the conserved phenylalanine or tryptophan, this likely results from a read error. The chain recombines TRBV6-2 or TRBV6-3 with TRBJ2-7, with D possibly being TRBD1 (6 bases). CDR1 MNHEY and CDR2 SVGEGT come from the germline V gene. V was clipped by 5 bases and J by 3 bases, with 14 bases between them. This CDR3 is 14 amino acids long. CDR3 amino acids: CASSPGTMLYEQYL. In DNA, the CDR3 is TGTGCCAGCAGTCCCGGGACAATGCTCTACGAGCAGTACCTC.

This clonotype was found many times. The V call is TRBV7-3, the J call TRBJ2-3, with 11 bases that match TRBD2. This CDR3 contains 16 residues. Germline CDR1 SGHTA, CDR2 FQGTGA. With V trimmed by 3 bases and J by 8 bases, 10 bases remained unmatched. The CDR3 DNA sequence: TGTGCCAGCAGCTTGTGGACTAGCGGGCCCGAGGGTACGCAGTATTTT. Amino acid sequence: CASSLWTSGPEGTQYF. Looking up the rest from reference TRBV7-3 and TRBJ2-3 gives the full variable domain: GAGVSQTPSNKVTEKGKYVELRCDPISGHTALYWYRQSLGQGPEFLIYFQGTGAADDSGLPNDRFFAVRPEGSVSTLKIQRTERGDSAVYLCASSLWTSGPEGTQYFGPGTRLTVL.

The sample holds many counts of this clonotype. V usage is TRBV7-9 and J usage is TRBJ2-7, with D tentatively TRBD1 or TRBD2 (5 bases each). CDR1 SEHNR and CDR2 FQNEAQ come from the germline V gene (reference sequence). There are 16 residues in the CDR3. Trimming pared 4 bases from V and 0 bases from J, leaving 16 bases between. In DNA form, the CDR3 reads TGTGCCAGCAGCTGGTTGGGGACGGATCGCTCCTACGAGCAGTACTTC. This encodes CASSWLGTDRSYEQYF.

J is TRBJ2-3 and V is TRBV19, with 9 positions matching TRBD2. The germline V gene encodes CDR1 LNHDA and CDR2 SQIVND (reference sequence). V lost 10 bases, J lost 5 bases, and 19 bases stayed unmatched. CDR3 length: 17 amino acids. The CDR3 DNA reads TGTGCCACAAGTATTAATAGCGGGAGCTTAAAGGGAGATACGCAGTATTTT. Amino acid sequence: CATSINSGSLKGDTQYF.

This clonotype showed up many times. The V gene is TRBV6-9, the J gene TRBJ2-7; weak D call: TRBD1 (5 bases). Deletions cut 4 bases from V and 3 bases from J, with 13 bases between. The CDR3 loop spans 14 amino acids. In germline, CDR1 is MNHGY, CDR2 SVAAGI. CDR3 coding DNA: TGTGCCAGCAGTTTACCGCAAGACAGCTACGAGCAGTACTTC. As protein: CASSLPQDSYEQYF.

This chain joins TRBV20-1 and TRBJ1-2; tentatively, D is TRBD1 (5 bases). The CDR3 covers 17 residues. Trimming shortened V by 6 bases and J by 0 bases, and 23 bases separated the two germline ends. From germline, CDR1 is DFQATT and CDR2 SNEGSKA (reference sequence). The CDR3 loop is CSANAGQRMLANYGYTF. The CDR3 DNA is TGCAGTGCGAACGCTGGACAAAGGATGTTAGCTAACTATGGCTACACCTTC.

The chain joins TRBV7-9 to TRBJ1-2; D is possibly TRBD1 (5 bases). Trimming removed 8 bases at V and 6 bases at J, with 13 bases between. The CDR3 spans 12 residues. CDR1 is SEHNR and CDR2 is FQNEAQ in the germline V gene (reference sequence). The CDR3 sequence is CASGGEEDGYTF. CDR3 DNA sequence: TGTGCCAGCGGAGGGGAGGAGGATGGCTACACCTTC.

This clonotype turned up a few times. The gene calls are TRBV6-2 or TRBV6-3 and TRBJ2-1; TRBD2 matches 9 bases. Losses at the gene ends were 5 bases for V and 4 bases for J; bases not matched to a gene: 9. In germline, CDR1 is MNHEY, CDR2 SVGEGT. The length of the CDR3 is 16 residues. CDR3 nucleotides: TGTGCCAGCAGTACAAGGGCTAGCGGGGCGTACAATGAGCAGTTCTTC. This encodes CASSTRASGAYNEQFF.

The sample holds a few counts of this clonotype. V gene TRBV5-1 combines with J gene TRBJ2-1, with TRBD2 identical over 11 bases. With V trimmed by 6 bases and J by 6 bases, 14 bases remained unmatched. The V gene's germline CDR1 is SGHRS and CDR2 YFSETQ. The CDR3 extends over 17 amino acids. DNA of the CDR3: TGCGCCAGCAAAGCACTAATTACTAGCGGGAGACCCAATGAGCAGTTCTTC. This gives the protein CASKALITSGRPNEQFF.

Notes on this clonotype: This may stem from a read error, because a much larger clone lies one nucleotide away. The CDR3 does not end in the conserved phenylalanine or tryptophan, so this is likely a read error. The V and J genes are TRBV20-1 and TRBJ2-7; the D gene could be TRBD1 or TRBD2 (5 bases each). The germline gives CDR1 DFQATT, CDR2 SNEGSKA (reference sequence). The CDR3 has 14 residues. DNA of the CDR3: TGCAGCGCTAGAATGTTTGGGGGTTCCTACGAGCAGTACCTC. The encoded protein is CSARMFGGSYEQYL.

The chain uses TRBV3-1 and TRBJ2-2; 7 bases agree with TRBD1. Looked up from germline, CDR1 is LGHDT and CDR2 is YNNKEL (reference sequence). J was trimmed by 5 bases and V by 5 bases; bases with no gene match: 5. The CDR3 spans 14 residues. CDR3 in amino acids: CASSAMTGTGELFF. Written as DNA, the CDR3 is TGTGCCAGCAGCGCTATGACAGGGACCGGGGAGCTGTTTTTT.